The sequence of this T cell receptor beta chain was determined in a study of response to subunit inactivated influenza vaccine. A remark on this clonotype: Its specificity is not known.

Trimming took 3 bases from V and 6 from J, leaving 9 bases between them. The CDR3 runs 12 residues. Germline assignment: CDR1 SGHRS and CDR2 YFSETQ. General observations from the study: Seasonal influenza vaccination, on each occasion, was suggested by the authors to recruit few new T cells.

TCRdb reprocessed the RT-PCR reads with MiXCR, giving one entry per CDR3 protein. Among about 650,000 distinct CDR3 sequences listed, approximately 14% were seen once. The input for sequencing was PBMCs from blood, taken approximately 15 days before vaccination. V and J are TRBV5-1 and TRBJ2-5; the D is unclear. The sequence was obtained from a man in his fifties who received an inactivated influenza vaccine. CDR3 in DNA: TGCGCCAGCAGCTACAACCGGCAGACCCAGTACTTC. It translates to CASSYNRQTQYF.